One and the same sample provided the 8 T cell receptor beta chains below, sequenced in a study of blood T cell repertoires in COVID-19. Libraries were prepared by immunoSEQ multiplex PCR; TCRdb keeps only in-frame clonotypes and omits some of them. The table shows 150,000 to 200,000 clones, with just over 85% occurring only once. Sequencing was done on a sample of peripheral blood. The receptors shown here come from a man in his fifties or sixties with acute or convalescent COVID-19.

The V call is TRBV27, the J call TRBJ1-2; D is perhaps TRBD1 (5 bases). Germline values: CDR1 MNHEY, CDR2 SMNVEV (reference sequence). There are 17 residues in the CDR3. Trimming shortened V by 2 bases and J by 5 bases, and 21 bases separated the two germline ends. In nucleotides, the CDR3 is TGTGCCAGCAGTTTACAGGACACCTCACGCGCCTGGTATGGCTACACCTTC. Amino acids: CASSLQDTSRAWYGYTF.

The genes are TRBV15 and TRBJ1-2, with TRBD1 matching 7 bases. Germline CDR1 is LNHNV and CDR2 is YYDKDF (reference sequence). Trimming removed 0 bases from V and 8 bases from J; junction bases left unmatched: 9. The CDR3 loop spans 15 amino acids. DNA for the CDR3: TGTGCCACCAGCAGAGATCTCGTAAGGGACAGCGGCTACACCTTC. It specifies CATSRDLVRDSGYTF.

V usage is TRBV2 and J usage is TRBJ2-3; 12 positions match TRBD2. V lost 7 bases and J lost 4; bases outside the gene matches: 6. The germline gives CDR1 SNHLY, CDR2 FYNNEI. The CDR3 covers 15 residues. CDR3 DNA sequence: TGTGCCAGCACTAGCGGGAGGGCCGGCGCAGATACGCAGTATTTT. Translating gives CASTSGRAGADTQYF.

The V and J genes are TRBV18 and TRBJ2-6, with TRBD1 matching 7 bases. Trimming took 5 bases from V and 0 from J; bases not matched to a gene: 7. Germline V gene lookup returns CDR1 KGHSH and CDR2 LQKENI. This CDR3 spans 17 amino acids. The CDR3 nucleotides are TGTGCCAGCTCATCCATTACAGGGGCCTCTGGGGCCAACGTCCTGACTTTC. This gives the protein CASSSITGASGANVLTF.

The V and J genes are TRBV3-1 (or the pseudogene TRBV3-2) and TRBJ1-5; perhaps TRBD1 as D (5 bases). V was clipped by 0 bases and J by 6 bases, with 6 bases between them. This CDR3 is built from 13 residues. The germline CDR1 and CDR2 sequences are LGHDT and YNNKEL (reference sequence). CDR3 sequence reads: CASSQDRVQPQHF. CDR3 bases: TGTGCCAGCAGCCAAGACAGGGTTCAGCCCCAGCATTTT.

The chain is built from TRBV24-1 and TRBJ2-7; the match to TRBD1 covers 9 bases. Germline V gene data show CDR1 as KGHDR and CDR2 as SFDVKD. CDR3 length: 15 residues. The ends lost 7 bases at V and 0 bases at J; junction bases unmatched: 6. CDR3 protein: CATSRTGDSSYEQYF. CDR3 in DNA: TGTGCCACCAGCAGGACAGGGGATAGCTCCTACGAGCAGTACTTC.

In DNA, the CDR3 is TGTGCCAGCAAAGACTACTACAATGAGCAGTTCTTC. This sequence encodes CASKDYYNEQFF. J is TRBJ2-1 and V is TRBV6-5, with D perhaps matching TRBD2 (5 bases). Between the trimmed V and J ends, which lost 7 bases and 3 bases, there was a span of 7 bases. This CDR3 region has 12 residues. CDR1 is MNHEY, CDR2 SVGAGI, per germline.

The V gene is TRBV7-8, the J gene TRBJ1-1; D uncertain. V dropped 0 bases and J dropped 3 bases, with 8 bases sitting between them. Per germline, CDR1 SGHVS and CDR2 FQNEAQ. The CDR3 is 14 residues long. CDR3 DNA sequence: TGTGCCAGCAGCTTAGCGCTCGGGGACACTGAAGCTTTCTTT. Amino acids: CASSLALGDTEAFF. Drawing the rest from reference TRBV7-8 and TRBJ1-1, the complete variable domain is GAGVSQSPRYKVAKRGQDVALRCDPISGHVSLFWYQQALGQGPEFLTYFQNEAQLDKSGLPSDRFFAERPEGSVSTLKIQRTQQEDSAVYLCASSLALGDTEAFFGQGTRLTVV.